This entry lists 6 T cell receptor beta chains sequenced from one sample in a study of regulatory T cells in long-lasting Graves disease (dated by TCRdb to the early 2020s). The time point label, as the study defines it: newly diagnosed GD, antithyroid drugs for less than 3 months. For both TCR sequencing and RNA sequencing, RNA was extracted from PBMCs in TRIzol. The library relied on multiplex PCR. Instrument used: Illumina HiSeq 4000. CDR3 regions were amplified by Arm-PCR with iRepertoire HTBI primers to construct TCR beta libraries. The public reads were run again by TCRdb, first through fastp at Q25 and then through MiXCR, and only productive beta chains were kept. Here each entry gathers all rows of one CDR3 protein and keeps the most common genes and DNA. The sample table holds roughly 610,000 distinct CDR3 sequences, of which more than 15% were seen once. About 12% of the sample is in the top ten clones.

The data also belong to a second study, concerning T cells in Graves' hyperthyroidism and ophthalmopathy.

The sample in question was peripheral blood mononuclear cells (PBMCs), obtained at new diagnosis, from a patient treated with antithyroid drugs. Source of these receptors: a man aged 18-30 years with Graves disease. Donor details come from another sample of the same person, matched by shared clones.

CDR3 coding DNA: TGTGCCAGCGGCAGCAGGGTGAACACTGAAGCTTTCTTT. Translating gives CASGSRVNTEAFF. The chain has TRBV9 and TRBJ1-1, with D perhaps TRBD1 (5 bases). The CDR3 length is 13 residues. V gave up 7 bases and J gave up 0 bases, with 10 bases separating them. In germline, CDR1 is SGDLS, CDR2 YYNGEE.

This clonotype was counted a few times. In DNA, the CDR3 is TGTGCCATCAGTGGAGGGACAGGGGGCCATGGCTACACCTTC. It specifies CAISGGTGGHGYTF. This sequence joins TRBV10-3 and TRBJ1-2; TRBD1 matches at 12 bases. This CDR3 has 14 amino acids. V dropped 4 bases and J dropped 6; count of bases not matched to a gene: 3. The germline CDR1 and CDR2 sequences are ENHRY and SYGVKD.

This clonotype has at least ten counts. The chain links TRBV20-1 to TRBJ1-5; D gene unclear. V lost 6 bases, J lost 1 base, and 10 bases lay in between. In germline, CDR1 is DFQATT, CDR2 SNEGSKA (reference sequence). The CDR3 contains 13 residues. The CDR3 coding sequence is TGCAGTGCCCACTCCCGAAGCAATCAGCCCCAGCATTTT. It translates to CSAHSRSNQPQHF.

This chain connects TRBV15 to TRBJ2-1; 7 bases align to TRBD1. This CDR3 spans 14 amino acids. The trim removed 4 bases at V and 5 bases at J, leaving 5 bases unmatched. From germline, CDR1 is LNHNV and CDR2 YYDKDF (reference sequence). The CDR3, as DNA: TGTGCCACCAGCAATACAGGGGTGGACAATGAGCAGTTCTTC. Its translation is CATSNTGVDNEQFF.

This clonotype has a count of ten or more. The chain recombines TRBV10-3 with TRBJ2-3; TRBD2 agrees at 11 bases. The CDR3 spans 17 residues. Trimming took 0 bases from V and 2 from J; bases not matched to a gene: 4. The germline V gene has CDR1 ENHRY and CDR2 SYGVKD. As DNA, the CDR3 is TGTGCCATCAGTGAGTCGACTAGCGGGACGACCACAGATACGCAGTATTTT. This sequence encodes CAISESTSGTTTDTQYF.

This clonotype was seen repeatedly, ten times or more. V is TRBV6-2 or TRBV6-3 and J is TRBJ2-7; D may be TRBD1 (6 bases). V shed 6 bases and J shed 7 bases, with 22 bases lying between them. The CDR3 is made up of 15 amino acids. Germline CDR1 reads MNHEY; CDR2 reads SVGEGT. CDR3 loop: CASRRYGDTLREQYF. As DNA, the CDR3 is TGTGCCAGCAGGCGCTATGGGGACACCCTGAGGGAGCAGTACTTC.